The clone carrying this T cell receptor (beta chain) appeared a single time. CDR3 length: 14 amino acids. The germline CDR1 and CDR2 sequences are SQVTM and ANQGSEA. With V trimmed by 1 base and J by 3 bases, 5 bases remained unmatched. The sample is drawn from a study of blood T cell repertoires in COVID-19. Whole-study context: The United States, Italy and Spain were the sources of the acute and convalescent COVID-19 samples. In each case, the material was cDNA or gDNA derived from T cells, B-cell-depleted T cells, or PBMCs.

Clones were sequenced by immunoSEQ multiplex PCR, and TCRdb holds only the in-frame ones, with some missing. The sample yields 250,000 to 300,000 clones, 75% to 90% seen once. J is TRBJ1-1 and V is TRBV29-1; 7 bases are a match to TRBD1. Specimen: peripheral blood. The clonotype originates from a man aged 25-40 years with active or convalescent COVID-19. Here the CDR3 DNA reads TGCAGCGTTGAAGTTAAGGGGGCGTACACTGAAGCTTTCTTT. Translation gives CSVEVKGAYTEAFF.